Shown below are 8 T cell receptor beta chains from a single sample sequenced in a study of response to subunit inactivated influenza vaccine. TCRdb used MiXCR to reprocess the RT-PCR reads, holding one entry per CDR3 protein. This table has 200,000 to 250,000 distinct CDR3 sequences, over 9% appearing once. The starting material was non-naive T cells sorted from PBMCs, obtained less than 15 days before vaccination. These receptors were collected from a man aged 50 or older who received an inactivated influenza vaccine.

The chain uses TRBV15 and TRBJ1-1; D unclear. The CDR3 is 15 residues long. Germline V CDR1 and CDR2: LNHNV, YYDKDF (reference sequence). The ends were cut back, 3 bases at V and 1 base at J, with 12 bases in the middle. This chain's CDR3 is CATSRSWQRNTEAFF. DNA of the CDR3: TGTGCCACCAGCAGGTCGTGGCAGAGGAACACTGAAGCTTTCTTT.

The chain has TRBV5-1 and TRBJ1-2; D ambiguous. CDR1 SGHRS and CDR2 YFSETQ come from the germline V gene. The CDR3 is made up of 16 amino acids. V was shortened by 0 bases and J by 3 bases, with 15 bases between the two germline ends. The DNA of the CDR3 is TGCGCCAGCAGCTTGGCTTCGGGGATTGGGGACTATGGCTACACCTTC. It translates to CASSLASGIGDYGYTF.

This clonotype has just a few counts. J is TRBJ2-1 and V is TRBV20-1; D is possibly TRBD2 (5 bases). Germline lookup yields CDR1 DFQATT and CDR2 SNEGSKA (reference sequence). With 0 bases removed from V and 7 bases from J, the gap between germline ends came to 13 bases. The length of the CDR3 is 14 residues. The CDR3 loop is CSARDTSLGNEQFF. In DNA form, the CDR3 reads TGCAGTGCTAGAGATACTAGTCTCGGTAATGAGCAGTTCTTC.

This clonotype showed up many times. This chain joins TRBV12-3 or TRBV12-4 and TRBJ2-7; 10 bases are a match to TRBD1. V trimming: 6 bases; J trimming: 0 bases; junction bases outside the gene matches: 8. The length of the CDR3 is 16 residues. CDR3 DNA: TGTGCCAGCAGCCCCGAGGGACAGGGGATCTCCTACGAGCAGTACTTC. It yields the protein CASSPEGQGISYEQYF.

The CDR3 nucleotides are TGCAGTGCCAACCACAGGGGTACTGGCAATCAGCCCCAGCATTTT. This translates into CSANHRGTGNQPQHF. The chain is built from TRBV20-1 and TRBJ1-5, with TRBD1 identical over 7 bases. The CDR3 is made up of 15 amino acids. V was clipped by 6 bases and J by 2 bases; unmatched bases: 10. CDR1 and CDR2 from the germline V gene are DFQATT and SNEGSKA (reference sequence).

This clonotype was counted between two and nine times. The chain uses TRBV18 and TRBJ1-2; perhaps TRBD1 as D (5 bases). Germline lookup yields CDR1 KGHSH and CDR2 LQKENI. The CDR3 length is 15 residues. V was trimmed by 2 bases and J by 8 bases, leaving 18 bases between them. CDR3 sequence: CASSPGTDQLSGYTF. The CDR3 DNA reads as TGTGCCAGCTCACCAGGGACGGACCAACTATCGGGCTACACCTTC. Full variable domain (rest looked up from reference TRBV18 and TRBJ1-2): NAGVMQNPRHLVRRRGQEARLRCSPMKGHSHVYWYRQLPEEGLKFMVYLQKENIIDESGMPKERFSAEFPKEGPSILRIQQVVRGDSAAYFCASSPGTDQLSGYTFGSGTRLTVV.

CDR3 DNA sequence: TGTGCCAGCAGTTTTCAGGGGGTGTCGGAGACCCAGTACTTC. The encoded protein is CASSFQGVSETQYF. The rearrangement joins TRBV12-3 or TRBV12-4 to TRBJ2-5; 7 nucleotides match TRBD1. V lost 3 bases to trimming and J lost 5 bases; unmatched junction nucleotides: 6. The CDR3 consists of 14 residues.

This clonotype was picked up a small number of times. J is TRBJ2-2 and V is TRBV4-2; D is perhaps TRBD1 or TRBD2 (5 bases each). Trimming pared 6 bases from V and 7 bases from J, leaving 12 bases between. The CDR3 has 13 amino acids. Germline V gene lookup returns CDR1 LGHNA and CDR2 YNFKEQ. Here the CDR3 DNA reads TGTGCCAGCAGTCGGGACGTAGACGGGGAGCTGTTTTTT. It is translated as CASSRDVDGELFF.